The 22 T cell receptor beta chains below were found in one sample sequenced in a study of control samples from healthy donors and cancer patients. Profiling relied on immunoSEQ multiplex PCR, and the TCRdb table lists in-frame clones only, not all of them. The repertoire holds approximately 190,000 clones, roughly nine tenths seen once, with 1.5% to 2% in the top ten. Sequencing was performed on blood. The source is a man aged 25-45 years in good health.

V is TRBV25-1 and J is TRBJ2-2; 7 nucleotides agree with TRBD2. The germline V gene has CDR1 MGHDK and CDR2 SYGVNS. V lost 6 bases and J lost 1; bases outside the gene matches: 5. The CDR3 has 15 residues. The chain's CDR3 is CASRDTGGNTGELFF. The CDR3 bases are TGTGCCAGCAGAGATACGGGGGGGAACACCGGGGAGCTGTTTTTT.

This sequence joins TRBV19 and TRBJ1-2; the D is unclear. CDR1 and CDR2 from the germline V gene are LNHDA and SQIVND (reference sequence). This CDR3 is built from 13 residues. Deletions cut 6 bases from V and 4 bases from J, with 12 bases between. CDR3 protein: CASSEREPYGYTF. In DNA, the CDR3 is TGTGCCAGTAGCGAAAGGGAACCCTATGGCTACACCTTC.

V is TRBV7-2 and J is TRBJ2-7, with 7 bases aligning to TRBD1. Germline CDR1 reads SGHTA; CDR2 reads FQGNSA. J gave up 6 bases and V 1 base, and 12 bases lay outside the gene matches. This CDR3 has 16 residues. DNA of the CDR3: TGTGCCAGCAGCTTAGGTGCGACGGGGACAGTAGGCGAGCAGTACTTC. Translating it yields CASSLGATGTVGEQYF.

This chain uses TRBV30 with TRBJ1-5; the D is unclear. Germline values: CDR1 GTSNPN, CDR2 SVGIG (reference sequence). V shed 1 base and J shed 2 bases, with 15 bases lying between them. The CDR3 length is 16 residues. Written as DNA, the CDR3 is TGTGCCTGGAGTGCCCCAGGTGGGATGCGCAATCAGCCCCAGCATTTT. It specifies CAWSAPGGMRNQPQHF.

In its sample, this clone was seen once. This chain links TRBV7-8 with TRBJ1-4, with a weak D call TRBD1 (5 bases). The CDR3 is 15 residues long. The germline V gene has CDR1 SGHVS and CDR2 FQNEAQ. The germline V and J ends were trimmed by 2 bases and 8 bases, with 15 bases remaining between them. The CDR3 loop is CASSLFRGAQEKLFF. CDR3 in DNA: TGTGCCAGCAGCTTATTCAGAGGGGCGCAGGAAAAACTGTTTTTT.

The gene calls are TRBV5-5 and TRBJ1-5; TRBD1 aligns across 9 bases. CDR1 is SGHKS, CDR2 YYEKEE, per germline (reference sequence). This CDR3 contains 19 residues. V dropped 3 bases and J dropped 2; count of bases not matched to a gene: 15. In nucleotides, the CDR3 is TGTGCCAGCAGCTGGGCCCCGGACAGGGGCTCGATGGGCAATCAGCCCCAGCATTTT. The encoded protein is CASSWAPDRGSMGNQPQHF.

V and J are TRBV30 and TRBJ2-1; 8 bases line up with TRBD2. The germline V gene has CDR1 GTSNPN and CDR2 SVGIG (reference sequence). J gave up 8 bases and V 8 bases, and 17 bases lay outside the gene matches. This CDR3 has 15 amino acids. The CDR3 DNA follows: TGTGCCGGGTGGCCCAAGTTCGGGGGGGCAGATGAGCAGTTCTTC. Translated: CAGWPKFGGADEQFF. The full variable domain, completed using reference TRBV30 and TRBJ2-1, is SQTIHQWPATLVQPVGSPLSLECTVEGTSNPNLYWYRQAAGRGLQLLFYSVGIGQISSEVPQNLSASRPQDRQFILSSKKLLLSDSGFYLCAGWPKFGGADEQFFGPGTRLTVL.

V and J are TRBV3-1 (or the pseudogene TRBV3-2) and TRBJ1-1; D is unclear. There are 14 residues in the CDR3. Germline-derived CDR1 and CDR2 are LGHDT and YNNKEL (reference sequence). The V gene lost 4 bases and the J gene lost 4 bases, with 13 bases spanning the gap. This CDR3 reads CASSRPNSGTEAFF. CDR3 sequence (DNA): TGTGCCAGCAGCCGACCCAATTCGGGCACTGAAGCTTTCTTT.

V gene TRBV3-1 (or the pseudogene TRBV3-2) combines with J gene TRBJ1-5; D uncertain. The CDR3 spans 14 residues. Germline values: CDR1 LGHDT, CDR2 YNNKEL (reference sequence). V lost 4 bases to trimming and J lost 6 bases, with 13 bases between them. The CDR3 here is CASSPRTGLQPQHF. CDR3 DNA sequence: TGTGCCAGCAGCCCCCGGACCGGTCTTCAGCCCCAGCATTTT.

The rearrangement links TRBV6-5 to TRBJ2-7, with 11 bases matching TRBD2. Per germline, CDR1 MNHEY and CDR2 SVGAGI. The CDR3 totals 15 residues. After removal of 5 bases from V and 6 bases from J, the junction contained 9 bases not matched to a gene. In DNA form, the CDR3 reads TGTGCCAGCAGTCAGACTAGCGGGGTGTCTGGCGAGCAGTACTTC. This encodes CASSQTSGVSGEQYF.

The chain employs TRBV2 and TRBJ2-1; 7 positions agree with TRBD2. The germline V gene has CDR1 SNHLY and CDR2 FYNNEI. This CDR3 is 17 amino acids long. J was trimmed by 6 bases and V by 5 bases; bases with no gene match: 16. The CDR3 is CASSPNQRGPLRNEQFF. The CDR3 DNA reads TGTGCCAGCAGTCCAAACCAGCGGGGCCCCCTTCGCAATGAGCAGTTCTTC.

The rearrangement joins TRBV5-1 to TRBJ2-1; 11 nucleotides line up with TRBD2. Germline assignment: CDR1 SGHRS and CDR2 YFSETQ. V was pared by 4 bases and J by 7 bases, with 7 bases of the junction left unmatched. CDR3 size: 15 residues. The CDR3 region has the DNA TGCGCCAGCAGCCCAACTAGCGGGGGTTGGAATGAGCAGTTCTTC. Encoded protein: CASSPTSGGWNEQFF.

This chain connects TRBV4-2 to TRBJ1-6; D is perhaps TRBD1 (6 bases). CDR3 length: 16 residues. Deletions cut 2 bases from V and 7 bases from J, with 15 bases between. From germline, CDR1 is LGHNA and CDR2 YNFKEQ. CDR3 region: CASSQYWGGNNSPLHF. The DNA for the CDR3 is TGTGCCAGCAGCCAATATTGGGGGGGCAACAATTCACCCCTCCACTTT.

This chain uses TRBV2 with TRBJ2-7, with D uncertain. Germline V CDR1 and CDR2: SNHLY, FYNNEI. Trimming removed 3 bases at V and 2 bases at J, with 8 bases between. This CDR3 has 13 amino acids. The DNA of the CDR3 is TGTGCCAGCAGTGATGATGGACCCTACGAGCAGTACTTC. The encoded protein is CASSDDGPYEQYF.

V gene TRBV6-5 combines with J gene TRBJ1-5; D ambiguous. The CDR3 covers 15 residues. CDR1 is MNHEY, CDR2 SVGAGI, per germline. The germline V and J ends were trimmed by 9 bases and 2 bases, with 17 bases remaining between them. For the CDR3, the DNA is TGTGCCAGTATCGTTTATGTGAGGGGCAATCAGCCCCAGCATTTT. Its translation is CASIVYVRGNQPQHF.

V usage is TRBV7-3 and J usage is TRBJ2-1; 8 bases agree with TRBD1. V gave up 5 bases and J gave up 2 bases; unmatched junction bases: 5. Germline V lookup: CDR1 SGHTA, CDR2 FQGTGA. The CDR3 totals 15 residues. CDR3 nucleotide sequence: TGTGCCAGCAGCACAGGACAGGGAGCCTACAATGAGCAGTTCTTC. Amino acid sequence: CASSTGQGAYNEQFF. The variable domain in full, completed from reference TRBV7-3 and TRBJ2-1, reads GAGVSQTPSNKVTEKGKYVELRCDPISGHTALYWYRQSLGQGPEFLIYFQGTGAADDSGLPNDRFFAVRPEGSVSTLKIQRTERGDSAVYLCASSTGQGAYNEQFFGPGTRLTVL.

The chain joins TRBV30 to TRBJ1-5; D call uncertain. The V end lost 2 bases, the J end lost 9 bases, and 17 bases lay between the germline ends. The CDR3 totals 14 residues. CDR1 is GTSNPN, CDR2 SVGIG, per germline (reference sequence). CDR3 in amino acids: CAWSWGSNWWPQHF. Written as DNA, the CDR3 is TGTGCCTGGAGTTGGGGTTCGAATTGGTGGCCCCAGCATTTT.

This rearrangement joins TRBV12-3 or TRBV12-4 to TRBJ2-7; 9 bases fit TRBD2. There are 13 residues in the CDR3. The J segment lost 7 bases and the V segment lost 7 bases, leaving 8 bases of the junction unmatched. CDR3: CASTAGGPSEQYF. CDR3 nucleotides: TGTGCCAGCACCGCGGGGGGGCCTAGTGAGCAGTACTTC.

The J gene is TRBJ2-3, the V gene TRBV6-5, with D possibly being TRBD2 (5 bases). Trimming removed 8 bases from V and 0 bases from J, with 6 bases in between. The V gene's germline CDR1 is MNHEY and CDR2 SVGAGI. The CDR3 sequence is 12 residues long. The CDR3 is CASEGSTDTQYF. CDR3 sequence (DNA): TGTGCCAGCGAGGGAAGCACAGATACGCAGTATTTT.

This clone was seen a handful of times. The V and J genes are TRBV12-1 and TRBJ1-5; the table gives TRBD1 as D, unverified against the DNA. TRBV12-1 corresponds to a pseudogene. This CDR3 has 19 residues. Written as DNA, the CDR3 is TGTGCCAGCAGCTTTGTCTGCGGGACAGGAGTATATAGCAATCAGCCCCAGCATTTT. It is translated as CASSFVCGTGVYSNQPQHF.

The V gene is TRBV5-6, the J gene TRBJ1-2, with a possible D match to TRBD1 (6 bases). This CDR3 contains 16 residues. Germline loops: CDR1 SGHDT, CDR2 YYEEEE. Trimming removed 6 bases at V and 1 base at J, with 19 bases between. CDR3 sequence (DNA): TGTGCCAGCAAAATAAAGCGGGGGGCGATTAACTATGGCTACACCTTC. This encodes CASKIKRGAINYGYTF.

V gene TRBV3-1 (or the pseudogene TRBV3-2) combines with J gene TRBJ1-2, with a tentative D call TRBD1 (5 bases). The CDR3 is 14 residues long. The V gene lost 4 bases and the J gene lost 5 bases, with 14 bases spanning the gap. From germline, CDR1 is LGHDT and CDR2 YNNKEL (reference sequence). CDR3 coding DNA: TGTGCCAGCAGCCCCCTGGAGGGGATGTATGGCTACACCTTC. It yields the protein CASSPLEGMYGYTF.